One and the same sample provided the 30 T cell receptor beta chains below, sequenced in a study of post-analysis software for immune sequencing data (dated by TCRdb to between 2014 and 2017). Findings and caveats that apply to the study as a whole: Patients showed significantly higher frequencies than controls for about 5 TRBV segments, among them TRBV5-6, TRBV5-1 and TRBV20-1.

Library method: PCR. The sequencing machine was an Illumina HiSeq 2500. To reduce PCR and sequencing biases, unique molecular identifiers were incorporated into the TCR beta cDNA libraries. TCRdb reanalyzed the raw reads on its own, using fastp at Q25 for trimming and MiXCR for clone calling, and kept in-frame beta chains. For every CDR3 protein sequence, its rows merge into one entry that carries the most common genes and DNA. The sample yields around 440,000 distinct CDR3 sequences; under 55% were counted once. The ten largest clones represent roughly 12% of the sample. Antigens for these TCRs are unknown. The specimen sequenced was blood. These receptors were taken from a girl under 18 with multiple sclerosis.

This clonotype has a handful of counts. The chain carries TRBV7-3 and TRBJ2-7; 12 nucleotides agree with TRBD2. The CDR3 has 15 residues. The junction had 9 bases not matched to a gene; V was cut back by 6 bases and J by 6 bases. Germline CDR1 SGHTA, CDR2 FQGTGA. CDR3 sequence: CASSSSTSGRSEQYF. The CDR3 DNA sequence: TGTGCCAGCAGTTCCTCGACTAGCGGGAGAAGCGAGCAGTACTTC.

V is TRBV5-6 and J is TRBJ2-1; D is undetermined. CDR1 is SGHDT and CDR2 is YYEEEE in the germline V gene. The CDR3 spans 12 residues. V was clipped by 3 bases and J by 7 bases, with 8 bases between them. CDR3 coding DNA: TGTGCCAGCAGCTCGGGCTGGAATGAGCAGTTCTTC. It codes for CASSSGWNEQFF.

The V gene is TRBV3-1, the J gene TRBJ2-3, with D tentatively TRBD2 (5 bases). V dropped 1 base and J dropped 4 bases, with 9 bases sitting between them. Germline V gene data show CDR1 as LGHDT and CDR2 as YNNKEL (reference sequence). This CDR3 region has 14 residues. CDR3 amino acids: CASSQGPLADTQYF. The CDR3 DNA reads as TGTGCCAGCAGCCAAGGGCCACTAGCAGATACGCAGTATTTT.

This clonotype has only a few counts. CDR3 coding DNA: TGTGCCAGCAGAGGACAGGGTGGGACCATTGAGCAGTTCTTC. Amino acid sequence: CASRGQGGTIEQFF. The chain couples TRBV28 to TRBJ2-1; 8 bases agree with TRBD1. J was trimmed by 9 bases and V by 6 bases; bases with no gene match: 10. CDR1 is MDHEN and CDR2 is SYDVKM in the germline V gene. The CDR3 covers 14 residues. Filled out from reference TRBV28 and TRBJ2-1, the complete variable domain reads DVKVTQSSRYLVKRTGEKVFLECVQDMDHENMFWYRQDPGLGLRLIYFSYDVKMKEKGDIPEGYSVSREKKERFSLILESASTNQTSMYLCASRGQGGTIEQFFGPGTRLTVL.

This clonotype has a handful of counts. This sequence joins TRBV7-3 and TRBJ2-1; 13 positions agree with TRBD2. V shed 2 bases and J 8 bases; nucleotides not matched to a gene: 12. The CDR3 is 18 amino acids. The germline gives CDR1 SGHTA, CDR2 FQGTGA. The chain's CDR3 is CASSLGLYGTSGKDEQFF. For the CDR3, the DNA is TGTGCCAGCAGCTTAGGTTTATACGGGACTAGCGGGAAGGATGAGCAGTTCTTC.

This clonotype was picked up a small number of times. The J gene is TRBJ2-3, the V gene TRBV11-2; 10 bases align to TRBD1. CDR3 size: 15 residues. Germline-derived CDR1 and CDR2 are SGHAT and FQNNGV. The J segment lost 3 bases and the V segment lost 4 bases, leaving 4 bases of the junction unmatched. The CDR3 DNA reads as TGTGCCAGCAGCTCCAGACAGGGGGCAACAGATACGCAGTATTTT. It specifies CASSSRQGATDTQYF.

This clonotype was found once. The chain combines TRBV12-3 or TRBV12-4 with TRBJ1-5; the D is unclear. The V gene lost 6 bases and the J gene lost 0 bases, with 18 bases spanning the gap. This CDR3 has 17 residues. CDR3 nucleotides: TGTGCCAGCAGCCGGGTCTTAGGGCTATATAGCAATCAGCCCCAGCATTTT. Its translation: CASSRVLGLYSNQPQHF.

This clonotype was observed a few times. This sequence joins TRBV15 and TRBJ2-3; TRBD2 matches at 7 bases. From germline, CDR1 is LNHNV and CDR2 YYDKDF (reference sequence). This CDR3 is 15 amino acids long. The trim removed 0 bases at V and 6 bases at J, leaving 6 bases unmatched. For the CDR3, the DNA is TGTGCCACCAGCAGAGATGGGGAGGGCCGCGATACGCAGTATTTT. This translates into CATSRDGEGRDTQYF.

Only a few counts were recorded for this clonotype. The chain combines TRBV9 with TRBJ2-5; D is ambiguous. Trimming took 4 bases from V and 4 from J, leaving 14 bases between them. The CDR3 runs to 14 residues. CDR1 SGDLS and CDR2 YYNGEE come from the germline V gene. Here the CDR3 DNA reads TGTGCCAGCAGCCTCCCGACACCCGGAGAGACCCAGTACTTC. It yields the protein CASSLPTPGETQYF.

The V and J genes are TRBV5-1 and TRBJ2-1; D possibly corresponds to TRBD2 (5 bases). The CDR3 is 13 amino acids. Per germline, CDR1 SGHRS and CDR2 YFSETQ. V lost 2 bases to trimming and J lost 6 bases, with 9 bases between them. CDR3 region: CASSFGEGNEQFF. CDR3 nucleotides: TGCGCCAGCAGCTTTGGCGAGGGCAATGAGCAGTTCTTC.

Only a few counts were recorded for this clonotype. This chain links TRBV20-1 with TRBJ2-7; D possibly corresponds to TRBD2 (6 bases). The CDR3 sequence is 15 residues long. With 2 bases removed from V and 3 bases from J, the gap between germline ends came to 17 bases. Germline CDR1 and CDR2: DFQATT and SNEGSKA (reference sequence). CDR3 nucleotide sequence: TGCAGTGCTAGACCTGAGGTAGTGGGGGGCTACGAGCAGTACTTC. This encodes CSARPEVVGGYEQYF.

The chain links TRBV5-1 to TRBJ2-1; D is unresolved. CDR1 SGHRS and CDR2 YFSETQ come from the germline V gene. The CDR3 sequence is 13 residues long. Trimming removed 1 base from V and 9 bases from J, with 11 bases in between. CDR3 region: CASSLPHDAEQFF. The CDR3, as DNA: TGCGCCAGCAGCTTGCCACATGATGCTGAGCAGTTCTTC.

This chain links TRBV5-1 with TRBJ2-1; TRBD2 is a possible D gene (6 bases). Germline CDR1 is SGHRS and CDR2 is YFSETQ. The CDR3 runs to 16 residues. V shed 2 bases and J shed 6 bases, with 18 bases lying between them. The CDR3, as DNA: TGCGCCAGCAGCTTAGAACCCAGTGGGGGGACCAATGAGCAGTTCTTC. As protein: CASSLEPSGGTNEQFF.

The chain employs TRBV4-3 and TRBJ2-7; TRBD1 might be the D (6 bases). The V gene lost 0 bases and the J gene lost 2 bases, with 11 bases spanning the gap. The CDR3 totals 15 residues. The germline V gene encodes CDR1 LGHNA and CDR2 YSLEER. Here the CDR3 DNA reads TGCGCCAGCAGCCAAGAGCAGGGGATCGCCTACGAGCAGTACTTC. Protein: CASSQEQGIAYEQYF.

This clonotype was found a few times. The chain links TRBV12-3 or TRBV12-4 to TRBJ1-5; D not resolved. This CDR3 contains 16 residues. V lost 0 bases and J 0 bases, leaving 9 bases between the germline ends. CDR3 in amino acids: CASSLAGGDSNQPQHF. In nucleotides, the CDR3 is TGTGCCAGCAGTTTAGCGGGCGGGGATAGCAATCAGCCCCAGCATTTT.

V usage is TRBV12-3 or TRBV12-4 and J usage is TRBJ1-2; TRBD1 agrees at 8 bases. CDR3 size: 16 residues. Trimming at V came to 5 bases and at J to 8 bases, leaving 16 bases not matched to a gene. The CDR3 reads CASSRTPIRTGRGYTF. For the CDR3, the DNA is TGTGCCAGCAGTCGGACTCCCATACGGACAGGGCGAGGCTACACCTTC.

The chain is built from TRBV3-1 and TRBJ2-1, with 13 positions matching TRBD2. Per germline, CDR1 LGHDT and CDR2 YNNKEL (reference sequence). After removal of 4 bases from V and 7 bases from J, the junction contained 7 bases not matched to a gene. The CDR3 covers 16 residues. CDR3 nucleotides: TGTGCCAGCAGCCCTCCAGGACTAGCGGGAGTGAATGAGCAGTTCTTC. Residues: CASSPPGLAGVNEQFF.

The CDR3 DNA is TGCAGTGCTCCTCCAGGCGGCTCCGGTTCGGATACGCAGTATTTT. Translation gives CSAPPGGSGSDTQYF. The genes are TRBV20-1 and TRBJ2-3; no definite D call. The CDR3 runs 15 residues. Between the trimmed V and J ends, which lost 5 bases and 6 bases, there was a span of 21 bases. Germline CDR1 is DFQATT and CDR2 is SNEGSKA (reference sequence).

In this sample, this clonotype turned up a few times. The rearrangement joins TRBV12-3 or TRBV12-4 to TRBJ2-5; D gene uncertain. CDR3 length equals 15 residues. With 5 bases removed from V and 2 bases from J, the gap between germline ends came to 15 bases. In DNA, the CDR3 is TGTGCCAGCAGTCTGTCTACCTTCCGTCAAGAGACCCAGTACTTC. Residues: CASSLSTFRQETQYF.

The DNA of the CDR3 is TGTGCCACCAGCAGAGATAAGGCGAACACTGAAGCTTTCTTT. Its translation: CATSRDKANTEAFF. The chain is built from TRBV15 and TRBJ1-1; the D is unclear. The CDR3 length is 14 residues. Germline V gene sequence: CDR1 LNHNV, CDR2 YYDKDF (reference sequence). V was trimmed by 0 bases and J by 1 base, leaving 6 bases between them.

The chain recombines TRBV4-1 with TRBJ1-2, with 7 bases identical to TRBD1. V lost 0 bases to trimming and J lost 5 bases; unmatched junction nucleotides: 3. The length of the CDR3 is 14 residues. Per germline, CDR1 MGHRA and CDR2 YSYEKL. The CDR3: CASSQEGTEYGYTF. The CDR3 bases are TGCGCCAGCAGCCAAGAGGGGACAGAGTATGGCTACACCTTC.

This sequence joins TRBV13 and TRBJ1-2; the D gene is possibly TRBD1 (5 bases). Deletions cut 4 bases from V and 5 bases from J, with 17 bases between. This CDR3 comprises 15 residues. Germline V lookup: CDR1 PRHDT, CDR2 FYEKMQ (reference sequence). For the CDR3, the DNA is TGTGCCAGCAGCTGGGGTGCGGACACCCGGTATGGCTACACCTTC. This codes for CASSWGADTRYGYTF.

This sequence joins TRBV20-1 and TRBJ1-4; no reliable D call. The V end was cut by 0 bases, the J end by 4 bases, with 18 bases between. CDR1 DFQATT and CDR2 SNEGSKA come from the germline V gene (reference sequence). The CDR3 covers 17 residues. In DNA form, the CDR3 reads TGCAGTGCTAGAGATAGGGCCTGGGCCAGAAGTAATGAAAAACTGTTTTTT. Its translation: CSARDRAWARSNEKLFF.

The gene calls are TRBV27 and TRBJ1-1, with D unresolved. Trimming removed 7 bases from V and 3 bases from J, with 12 bases in between. The germline CDR1 and CDR2 sequences are MNHEY and SMNVEV (reference sequence). This CDR3 contains 13 residues. The CDR3 reads CASIMEVDTEAFF. The CDR3 coding sequence is TGTGCCAGCATCATGGAGGTGGACACTGAAGCTTTCTTT.

To note about this clonotype: At one end the junction does not follow the germline gene, possibly because of a read error. This chain connects TRBV18 to TRBJ2-6; 7 nucleotides match TRBD1. Germline values: CDR1 KGHSH, CDR2 LQKENI. The CDR3 is 16 residues long. CDR3 coding DNA: TGTGCCAGCTCACCTCGACAGGGAGCTGGGGCCAACGCCCTGACTTTC. It codes for CASSPRQGAGANALTF.

The genes are TRBV28 and TRBJ1-2; no clear D gene. V was cut by 2 bases and J by 4 bases, with 8 bases left in between. Germline CDR1 and CDR2: MDHEN and SYDVKM. CDR3 length: 13 amino acids. The CDR3 here is CASSLKSGYGYTF. In nucleotides, the CDR3 is TGTGCCAGCAGTTTAAAATCTGGCTATGGCTACACCTTC.

The V call is TRBV5-1, the J call TRBJ1-1; unclear D gene. Trimming took off 4 bases at V and 7 bases at J, with 14 bases between the two ends. The CDR3 has 13 residues. Germline CDR1 and CDR2: SGHRS and YFSETQ. CDR3 in amino acids: CASSVMNTNEAFF. The CDR3 region has the DNA TGCGCCAGCAGCGTAATGAATACCAATGAAGCTTTCTTT.

This clonotype was seen more than once but under ten times. The V and J genes are TRBV20-1 and TRBJ2-1, with D perhaps being TRBD1 or TRBD2 (6 bases each). Deletions cut 2 bases from V and 4 bases from J, with 15 bases between. Germline V gives CDR1 DFQATT, CDR2 SNEGSKA (reference sequence). There are 15 residues in the CDR3. CDR3 sequence: CSARRAGEVYNEQFF. CDR3 bases: TGCAGTGCTAGAAGGGCAGGGGAGGTTTACAATGAGCAGTTCTTC.

The J gene is TRBJ2-1, the V gene TRBV28, with D perhaps matching TRBD1 or TRBD2 (5 bases each). This CDR3 comprises 16 residues. The V end was cut by 6 bases, the J end by 10 bases, with 25 bases between. CDR1 and CDR2 from the germline V gene are MDHEN and SYDVKM. The CDR3 spells CASSLPGPRVSPEQFF. In nucleotides, the CDR3 is TGTGCCAGCAGCCTTCCGGGACCCCGTGTTTCGCCGGAGCAGTTCTTC.

This clonotype showed up just a few times. The chain joins TRBV28 to TRBJ2-1, with a weak D call TRBD1 (7 bases). The V gene lost 10 bases and the J gene lost 4 bases, with 20 bases spanning the gap. CDR1 and CDR2 (germline): MDHEN, SYDVKM. This CDR3 has 15 residues. CDR3 nucleotide sequence: TGTGCCACCCAGGACGGGTCAGGGGGGTACAATGAGCAGTTCTTC. Translation: CATQDGSGGYNEQFF.